The present TCR beta chain was sequenced within a study of vaccination effects on CD4 cells after COVID-19. Isolation of CD4+ T cells took place after about nine days of culture. PCR-confirmed SARS-CoV-2 infection occurred in the person between March and December 2020. All participants had two doses of either the BNT162b2 or mRNA-1273 vaccine. Half-medium replacement with IL-2 medium occurred on days 3 and 7. The protocol was immunoSEQ multiplex PCR, while the TCRdb copy is restricted to in-frame clones and leaves out a portion. The data show roughly 51,000 clones, around 80% seen once. V gave up 1 base and J gave up 5 bases; unmatched junction bases: 5. Germline V CDR1 and CDR2: SGHRS, YFSETQ. The CDR3 contains 14 residues. Notes on this clone: Its antigen is currently unknown.

The V gene is TRBV5-1, the J gene TRBJ2-5, with 7 bases matching TRBD1. This TCR was sampled from a human donor who had a prior SARS-CoV-2 infection. The sequencing here drew on CD4+ T cells from PBMCs cultured without peptide, taken after COVID-19 vaccination. The CDR3 region has the DNA TGCGCCAGCAGCTTGTACGGGACAGATGAGACCCAGTACTTC. As protein: CASSLYGTDETQYF.